The text below deals with one T cell receptor (beta chain). Germline CDR1 is MNHEY and CDR2 is SVGAGI. V lost 0 bases, J lost 6 bases, and 15 bases lay in between. This CDR3 has 16 amino acids. The data were taken from a study of T cells in Graves' hyperthyroidism and ophthalmopathy. In the study overall: Peripheral blood was acquired at first diagnosis, ahead of any therapy whatsoever.

The hyperthyroidism was newly diagnosed and had lasted under 2 months; the patients were aged 18 to 65. Amplified TCR beta CDR3 regions came from RNA transcripts. During a first-round RT-PCR of the TCR CDR3, the HTBI primer set was used. Each CDR3 protein is one row after TCRdb ran MiXCR on the multiplex PCR reads. The sample records over 700,000 distinct CDR3 sequences, 18% being singletons. The specimen sequenced was blood. The chain recombines TRBV6-5 with TRBJ2-1, with a weak D call TRBD1 (6 bases). This clonotype was obtained from a woman aged 50 to 65 with Graves' hyperthyroidism that later progressed to Graves' ophthalmopathy. The CDR3 DNA follows: TGTGCCAGCAGTTACTCAAGCAGGGACATCCTCAATGAGCAGTTCTTC. Translated, it gives CASSYSSRDILNEQFF.